A single sample is the source of the 13 T cell receptor beta chains below, sequenced in a study of blood T cell repertoires in COVID-19 (TCRdb year 2020). The library was built by means of the immunoSEQ multiplex PCR assay. The source is immuneACCESS, and TCRdb retained only in-frame sequences with V and J called. Part of the clones is not carried over; for the studies checked, unresolved V genes explain less than half of this, and the remainder is unexplained. The sample has about 320,000 clones on record, about 82% of them singletons. Around 1.5% of the sample rests with the top ten. The source material was peripheral blood. The receptors originated from a woman in her forties or fifties with acute or convalescent COVID-19.

The rearrangement links TRBV24-1 to TRBJ2-7, with 10 bases fitting TRBD1. In germline, CDR1 is KGHDR, CDR2 SFDVKD. The CDR3 has 17 residues. The ends lost 4 bases at V and 1 base at J; junction bases unmatched: 9. The CDR3 sequence: CATSDTYGQGGSYEQYF. The CDR3 bases are TGTGCCACCAGTGACACCTACGGACAGGGGGGGTCCTACGAGCAGTACTTC.

This rearrangement joins TRBV7-3 to TRBJ2-2, with a tentative D call TRBD1 (5 bases). Germline assignment: CDR1 SGHTA and CDR2 FQGTGA. The CDR3 covers 12 residues. V lost 5 bases to trimming and J lost 7 bases, with 8 bases between them. This chain's CDR3 is CASSPDNGELFF. CDR3 in DNA: TGTGCCAGCAGCCCGGACAACGGGGAGCTGTTTTTT.

In this sample, this clone turned up once. The chain has TRBV5-5 and TRBJ1-3; 9 nucleotides match TRBD1. Looked up from germline, CDR1 is SGHKS and CDR2 is YYEKEE (reference sequence). The J segment lost 0 bases and the V segment lost 4 bases, leaving 8 bases of the junction unmatched. The CDR3 has 17 amino acids. The CDR3 DNA reads TGTGCCAGCAGCAGCCGGACAGGGGATCCCTCTGGAAACACCATATATTTT. Translating it yields CASSSRTGDPSGNTIYF.

The chain carries TRBV12-3 or TRBV12-4 and TRBJ1-5, with a tentative D call TRBD1 (5 bases). The CDR3 runs 13 residues. Trimming took 10 bases from V and 7 from J, leaving 17 bases between them. The CDR3 loop is CATGDGYGQPQHF. The DNA for the CDR3 is TGTGCCACGGGGGACGGGTATGGCCAGCCCCAGCATTTT.

The chain employs TRBV27 and TRBJ2-2; D remains unclear. The CDR3 has 13 residues. In germline, CDR1 is MNHEY, CDR2 SMNVEV (reference sequence). The V gene lost 0 bases and the J gene lost 8 bases, with 7 bases spanning the gap. This chain's CDR3 is CASSLSSRGELFF. The CDR3 nucleotides are TGTGCCAGCAGTTTATCGTCCAGGGGGGAGCTGTTTTTT.

The V gene is TRBV7-8, the J gene TRBJ1-1, with D possibly matching TRBD1 (5 bases). Germline V gene lookup returns CDR1 SGHVS and CDR2 FQNEAQ. The V gene lost 5 bases and the J gene lost 1 base, with 14 bases spanning the gap. This CDR3 region has 15 residues. CDR3 DNA: TGTGCCAGCAGCCCCACTGGCAGGGCGAACACTGAAGCTTTCTTT. Translation gives CASSPTGRANTEAFF. The variable domain in full, completed from reference TRBV7-8 and TRBJ1-1, reads GAGVSQSPRYKVAKRGQDVALRCDPISGHVSLFWYQQALGQGPEFLTYFQNEAQLDKSGLPSDRFFAERPEGSVSTLKIQRTQQEDSAVYLCASSPTGRANTEAFFGQGTRLTVV.

This clone was seen a single time. The rearrangement joins TRBV28 to TRBJ2-7; D is perhaps TRBD1 (6 bases). The CDR3 is made up of 14 amino acids. V lost 5 bases to trimming and J lost 5 bases, with 16 bases between them. Germline V gene lookup returns CDR1 MDHEN and CDR2 SYDVKM. In DNA, the CDR3 is TGTGCCAGCAGTCAACAGGGTCTACTCGACGAGCAGTACTTC. It translates to CASSQQGLLDEQYF.

This chain links TRBV27 with TRBJ2-1, with TRBD1 identical over 8 bases. CDR3 size: 14 residues. The V gene's germline CDR1 is MNHEY and CDR2 SMNVEV (reference sequence). Germline trimming cut 7 bases from V and 5 bases from J; bases unmatched to any gene: 7. Here the CDR3 DNA reads TGTGCCAGCACCAACGGACAGGGTAACAATGAGCAGTTCTTC. It encodes CASTNGQGNNEQFF.

The rearrangement uses TRBV14 and TRBJ2-2; 8 nucleotides match TRBD1. CDR3 length: 16 residues. The germline gives CDR1 SGHDN, CDR2 FVKESK. The trim removed 4 bases at V and 7 bases at J, leaving 11 bases unmatched. The CDR3 DNA reads TGTGCCAGCAGCCTTACCGGGACAGGTGGACTCGGGGAGCTGTTTTTT. Its protein product is CASSLTGTGGLGELFF. The variable domain in full, with the rest retrieved from reference TRBV14 and TRBJ2-2, is EAGVTQFPSHSVIEKGQTVTLRCDPISGHDNLYWYRRVMGKEIKFLLHFVKESKQDESGMPNNRFLAERTGGTYSTLKVQPAELEDSGVYFCASSLTGTGGLGELFFGEGSRLTVL.

The chain links TRBV5-4 to TRBJ2-6, with 8 bases lining up with TRBD1. The CDR3 spans 17 residues. Unmatched junction bases numbered 10, after V lost 4 bases and J lost 4 bases. The germline gives CDR1 SGHNT, CDR2 YYREEE (reference sequence). The CDR3 DNA is TGTGCCAGCAGCGGCTACAGGGGGTCGGAAGGGGCCAACGTCCTGACTTTC. Amino acid sequence: CASSGYRGSEGANVLTF.

The V and J genes are TRBV7-2 and TRBJ2-2; 13 bases are a match to TRBD2. Trimming at V came to 4 bases and at J to 5 bases, leaving 1 base not matched to a gene. The CDR3 has 15 residues. Per germline, CDR1 SGHTA and CDR2 FQGNSA. In nucleotides, the CDR3 is TGTGCCAGCAGCTCGGGACTAGCGGGGACCGGGGAGCTGTTTTTT. It is translated as CASSSGLAGTGELFF.

The chain recombines TRBV11-1 with TRBJ2-7; a possible D gene is TRBD1 (5 bases). The CDR3 is 16 amino acids. Germline V lookup: CDR1 SGHAT, CDR2 FQDESV (reference sequence). V lost 5 bases, J lost 0 bases, and 17 bases lay in between. Here the CDR3 reads CASSHHRFGLSYEQYF. The CDR3 DNA follows: TGTGCCAGCAGCCACCACAGGTTTGGGCTCTCCTACGAGCAGTACTTC.

V is TRBV28 and J is TRBJ2-7; 7 bases are a match to TRBD1. The CDR3 is 14 amino acids. With V trimmed by 6 bases and J by 1 base, 6 bases remained unmatched. CDR1 and CDR2 (germline): MDHEN, SYDVKM. The CDR3 region has the DNA TGTGCCAGCAGCCTAACAGGGGATTCCTACGAGCAGTACTTC. Translating it yields CASSLTGDSYEQYF.